This T cell receptor (beta chain) was recorded in a study of T-cell reconstitution after alpha-beta-depleted transplantation in children listed by TCRdb under 2016. Looking at the study overall: Using TCR repertoire profiling, the study quantitatively followed how T-cell immune reconstitution unfolded in children after TCRalphabeta/CD19-depleted allogeneic hematopoietic cell transplantation.

Reading the germline V gene gives CDR1 SGHRS and CDR2 YFSETQ. Inclusive of the bounding cysteine and phenylalanine, the CDR3 is 14 residues long. Only CDR3 DNA is held: 42 bases, read in frame from base 1. Trimming accounts for 4 bases at V and 4 bases at J, while the number of junction bases matched to no gene is 5. Points on this clonotype: It has no known antigen specificity. Base quality data are lacking; no much larger clone is found one base away.

Library preparation employed PCR. Instrument on record: Illumina HiSeq 2500. TCR libraries were prepared with molecular barcoding, using unique molecular identifiers to normalize TCRbeta repertoire quantification. TCRdb trimmed the raw reads at Q25, called clones with MiXCR and kept productive beta chains. Each entry merges the rows of one CDR3 protein and shows their most common DNA and genes. This sample gives 150,000 to 250,000 distinct CDR3 sequences in total; about 15% of them show up just once. The top ten clonotypes cover roughly an eighth of the sample. The rearranged segments are TRBV5-1 and TRBJ2-7; TRBD2 agrees with 10 junctional bases. Here the sequenced sample was PBMCs from the stem cell graft donor, taken from the stem cell graft. The receptor was isolated from a human donor who donated a stem cell graft to a child with acute lymphoblastic leukemia. In nucleotide form, the sequence is TGCGCCAGCAGCAGGGCTAGCGGGAGATACGAGCAGTACTTC. Its translation is CASSRASGRYEQYF. This CDR3, with the reference TRBV5-1 and TRBJ2-7 proteins standing in past its ends, gives the full variable domain KAGVTQTPRYLIKTRGQQVTLSCSPISGHRSVSWYQQTPGQGLQFLFEYFSETQRNKGNFPGRFSGRQFSNSRSEMNVSTLELGDSALYLCASSRASGRYEQYFGPGTRLTVT.